Listed below are T cell receptor beta chains from one sample, sequenced in a study of T cells after yellow fever vaccination. TCRdb re-analysed the 5' RACE reads in MiXCR, keeping a single row per CDR3 protein. The table has 200,000 to 300,000 distinct CDR3 sequences, 10% to 15% seen once. The material sequenced was CD4+ T cells sorted from PBMCs, taken 45 days after the yellow fever booster vaccination. Receptors originate from a young man who received the YFV17D yellow fever vaccine. Each CDR3 is given without its conserved first and last residue. A clone size is listed for some rows: how often the clone was seen (once, few, many), or a class if it is expanded.

TRBJ2-7 | few | TRBV5-1 | ASSPMGAGASYEQY
TRBJ2-7 | many | TRBV25-1 | ASSGTNGYEQY
TRBJ2-5 | NA | TRBV12-3/TRBV12-4 | ASSFGSQGQETQY
TRBJ2-1 | NA | TRBV5-1 | ASSLIRDPYNEQF
TRBJ2-5 | few | TRBV6-1 | ASSRTGREWKTQY
TRBJ2-1 | NA | TRBV19 | ASSPVRQGREQF
TRBJ2-1 | few | TRBV20-1 | SARTTWKLAARYNEQF
TRBJ2-7 | NA | TRBV10-3 | AISESGEGGGYEQY
TRBJ2-1 | few | TRBV20-1 | SARDPRGGDNEQF
TRBJ2-2 | NA | TRBV20-1 | SAGGSGRKGTGELF